What follows are 22 T cell receptor beta chains derived from one specimen sequenced in a study of spatial heterogeneity in lung cancer. Stated time point: sample taken at primary tumor resection. Study-level points and caveats: Expanded alpha and beta TCR counts within tumors tracked tumor mutation counts.

Antigen specificity for these receptors is unknown. One entry per CDR3 protein, called by TCRdb with MiXCR from the 5' RACE reads. The sample lists about 13,000 distinct CDR3 sequences, 5.5% to 6% seen once, with 8.5% to 14% in the top ten. The source material was lung tumor tissue, sampled at surgery. These receptors were taken from a female donor with early-stage non-small cell lung cancer.

This clonotype was detected ten times or more. This beta chain came through as a stray read in a library set up for alpha chains, and its size says little. The chain has TRBV20-1 and TRBJ2-3; D is ambiguous. This CDR3 is built from 11 residues. The germline V gene has CDR1 DFQATT and CDR2 SNEGSKA (reference sequence). V dropped 5 bases and J dropped 2 bases, with 5 bases sitting between them. The CDR3 here is CSAPVTDTQYF. The DNA of the CDR3 is TGCAGTGCTCCGGTCACAGATACGCAGTATTTT.

This clonotype was seen repeatedly, ten times or more. This beta chain is a stray sequence in a library constructed for alpha chains; its clone size is not meaningful. The chain employs TRBV10-3 and TRBJ2-3; D unclear. The V gene's germline CDR1 is ENHRY and CDR2 SYGVKD. V was trimmed by 3 bases and J by 2 bases, leaving 21 bases between them. CDR3 length equals 18 residues. The CDR3 coding sequence is TGTGCCATCAGTGAACCCCCTACTGGGTTGCGGTACACAGATACGCAGTATTTT. Translating it yields CAISEPPTGLRYTDTQYF.

This clonotype was observed many times. A library prepared for alpha chains yielded this beta chain as an off-target read; its size is of little meaning. The chain uses TRBV12-3 or TRBV12-4 and TRBJ2-2; 7 nucleotides agree with TRBD1. V lost 4 bases, J lost 3 bases, and 8 bases stayed unmatched. CDR3 length equals 16 residues. CDR3 region: CASSSPGTDYTGELFF. The CDR3 nucleotides are TGTGCCAGCAGTTCCCCGGGGACAGACTACACCGGGGAGCTGTTTTTT.

This clonotype appeared many times. Since the library was made to target alpha chains, this beta chain is a stray read and its abundance is not meaningful. The chain carries TRBV4-1 and TRBJ2-1, with 13 bases aligning to TRBD2. The germline V gene has CDR1 MGHRA and CDR2 YSYEKL. This CDR3 is built from 17 residues. The V segment lost 2 bases and the J segment 1 base; nucleotides outside the gene matches: 2. CDR3 residues: CASSQRTSGGSYNEQFF. CDR3 DNA: TGCGCCAGCAGCCAACGGACTAGCGGGGGTTCCTACAATGAGCAGTTCTTC.

At least ten counts were recorded for this clonotype. The library was built for alpha chains, so this beta chain is an off-target read and its size means little. This chain connects TRBV20-1 to TRBJ2-5; D unresolved. The germline V gene has CDR1 DFQATT and CDR2 SNEGSKA (reference sequence). The CDR3 has 13 residues. V lost 2 bases and J lost 5, with 12 bases in between. CDR3 loop: CSARLGSGETQYF. In DNA form, the CDR3 reads TGCAGTGCTAGACTGGGATCGGGTGAGACCCAGTACTTC.

This clonotype was observed at least ten times. This beta chain is a stray sequence in a library constructed for alpha chains; its clone size is not meaningful. The genes are TRBV3-1 and TRBJ1-2; D is possibly TRBD1 (5 bases). The V and J ends lost 3 bases and 2 bases respectively, with 10 bases between them. The germline gives CDR1 LGHDT, CDR2 YNNKEL (reference sequence). The length of the CDR3 is 14 residues. The CDR3 region is CASSQGRANYGYTF. CDR3 nucleotides: TGTGCCAGCAGCCAGGGCAGGGCGAACTATGGCTACACCTTC.

This clonotype was counted at least ten times. The library was prepared for alpha chains; this beta chain is a stray read, so its frequency means little. The gene calls are TRBV4-1 and TRBJ2-1, with 10 bases fitting TRBD1. This CDR3 comprises 21 residues. Germline values: CDR1 MGHRA, CDR2 YSYEKL. The V gene end was trimmed by 3 bases and the J gene end by 2 bases; junction bases not matched to a gene: 19. CDR3 nucleotide sequence: TGCGCCAGCAGCCACCGCCGGCTGACAGGGGGCCGATCGCTGGCCTACAATGAGCAGTTCTTC. Translating gives CASSHRRLTGGRSLAYNEQFF.

In its sample, this clonotype is medium-sized. For a library built for alpha chains, this beta chain is a stray read; little rests on its size. The genes are TRBV5-5 and TRBJ2-2; tentatively, D is TRBD1 (6 bases). The CDR3 is 18 amino acids. CDR1 and CDR2 from the germline V gene are SGHKS and YYEKEE (reference sequence). Trimming shortened V by 0 bases and J by 4 bases, and 19 bases separated the two germline ends. The CDR3 coding sequence is TGTGCCAGCAGCTTGGCGTTCGTCAGGGGAAGGAGCACCGGGGAGCTGTTTTTT. Protein product: CASSLAFVRGRSTGELFF.

Many counts were recorded for this clonotype. This beta chain is a stray sequence in a library constructed for alpha chains; its clone size is not meaningful. The V call is TRBV9, the J call TRBJ2-3, with D hard to call. Trimming took 0 bases from V and 2 from J, leaving 10 bases between them. CDR3 length: 15 amino acids. The germline V gene has CDR1 SGDLS and CDR2 YYNGEE. The CDR3 nucleotides read TGTGCCAGCAGCGTAGACGCCCTCCCCACAGATACGCAGTATTTT. This codes for CASSVDALPTDTQYF.

This clonotype was detected ten times or more. This beta chain appears as a stray read in a library generated for alpha chains; its size is not informative. V gene TRBV7-2 combines with J gene TRBJ1-6, with TRBD1 identical over 8 bases. The CDR3 is made up of 15 amino acids. V shed 4 bases, J shed 6 bases, and the junction held 5 bases outside the gene matches. Germline V gene sequence: CDR1 SGHTA, CDR2 FQGNSA. The CDR3 DNA is TGTGCCAGCAGCTCCTTGGGACAGGTTAATTCACCCCTCCACTTT. Residues: CASSSLGQVNSPLHF. The whole variable domain, filled in from reference TRBV7-2 and TRBJ1-6, reads GAGVSQSPSNKVTEKGKDVELRCDPISGHTALYWYRQSLGQGLEFLIYFQGNSAPDKSGLPSDRFSAERTGGSVSTLTIQRTQQEDSAVYLCASSSLGQVNSPLHFGNGTRLTVT.

This clonotype was observed many times. The size of this beta chain means little, since it is a stray read in a library made for alpha chains. The V and J genes are TRBV7-9 and TRBJ2-3; D is uncertain. Germline V lookup: CDR1 SEHNR, CDR2 FQNEAQ (reference sequence). V lost 4 bases and J 4 bases, leaving 6 bases between the germline ends. This CDR3 is built from 12 residues. The CDR3 sequence is CASSSRPDTQYF. As DNA, the CDR3 is TGTGCCAGCAGCTCACGTCCAGATACGCAGTATTTT.

This clonotype was counted ten times or more. This beta chain appears as a stray read in a library generated for alpha chains; its size is not informative. The chain has TRBV5-1 and TRBJ1-5; D is unclear. Trimming cost V 2 bases and J 0 bases, with 18 bases left between them. The V gene's germline CDR1 is SGHRS and CDR2 YFSETQ. The CDR3 is 18 amino acids. The DNA of the CDR3 is TGCGCCAGCAGCTTAACTAACAGAGACCTGTATAGCAATCAGCCCCAGCATTTT. Protein: CASSLTNRDLYSNQPQHF.

This clonotype ranks as medium-sized. Little can be read into the size of this beta chain, an off-target read in a library designed for alpha chains. The chain carries TRBV28 and TRBJ1-6; weak D call: TRBD1 (5 bases). This CDR3 comprises 15 residues. The V gene's germline CDR1 is MDHEN and CDR2 SYDVKM. Trimming removed 3 bases from V and 3 bases from J, with 9 bases in between. In nucleotides, the CDR3 is TGTGCCAGCAGTTTGGAGGGACTCTATAATTCACCCCTCCACTTT. Protein sequence: CASSLEGLYNSPLHF.

This clonotype has a count of ten or more. This beta chain turned up in a library designed for alpha chains; as an off-target read, its abundance says little. This sequence joins TRBV13 and TRBJ1-2; D unresolved. The V end was cut by 1 base, the J end by 5 bases, with 14 bases between. CDR3 length equals 15 residues. Germline V gene data show CDR1 as PRHDT and CDR2 as FYEKMQ (reference sequence). The CDR3 is CASSLAVRPFYGYTF. Here the CDR3 DNA reads TGTGCCAGCAGCTTAGCAGTTCGTCCTTTTTATGGCTACACCTTC.

In its sample, this clonotype ranks as medium-sized. This beta chain is an unintended read in a library built for alpha chains; its size means little. The chain recombines TRBV7-8 with TRBJ2-2; 7 bases align to TRBD2. Germline V lookup: CDR1 SGHVS, CDR2 FQNEAQ. The CDR3 has 13 amino acids. The J segment lost 5 bases and the V segment lost 5 bases, leaving 2 bases of the junction unmatched. CDR3 bases: TGTGCCAGCAGCCCCGGGGGGACCGGGGAGCTGTTTTTT. Protein: CASSPGGTGELFF.

This clonotype appeared many times. This beta chain appears as a stray read in a library generated for alpha chains; its size is not informative. The V call is TRBV3-1, the J call TRBJ2-1; D possibly uses TRBD1 or TRBD2 (5 bases each). The CDR3 totals 13 residues. Trimming removed 8 bases at V and 5 bases at J, with 13 bases between. Germline CDR1 reads LGHDT; CDR2 reads YNNKEL (reference sequence). CDR3 loop: CASAWDGNNEQFF. For the CDR3, the DNA is TGTGCCAGCGCCTGGGACGGCAACAATGAGCAGTTCTTC.

By proportion, this clonotype is medium-sized. The library was prepared for alpha chains; this beta chain is a stray read, so its frequency means little. The CDR3 DNA follows: TGTGCCAGCAGCCCTCTGCGACTAGCGGGGGGTATAAATGAGCAGTTCTTC. Protein product: CASSPLRLAGGINEQFF. The V and J genes are TRBV7-9 and TRBJ2-1; TRBD2 agrees at 13 bases. The CDR3 consists of 17 residues. Trimming removed 5 bases from V and 7 bases from J; junction bases left unmatched: 11. Germline V gene lookup returns CDR1 SEHNR and CDR2 FQNEAQ (reference sequence).

This clonotype was found many times. Since it is a stray read in a library aimed at alpha chains, this beta chain has a size that is not meaningful. The chain is built from TRBV2 and TRBJ2-3; 11 bases fit TRBD2. Trimming took 0 bases from V and 0 from J; bases not matched to a gene: 5. This CDR3 contains 18 residues. CDR1 is SNHLY and CDR2 is FYNNEI in the germline V gene. CDR3 residues: CASSEAGGLAASTDTQYF. The CDR3 coding sequence is TGTGCCAGCAGTGAAGCGGGGGGACTAGCGGCTAGCACAGATACGCAGTATTTT.

This clonotype was counted at least ten times. Because the library targeted alpha chains, this beta chain is an off-target read whose size means little. This CDR3 is CASSRDRGITDTQYF. DNA of the CDR3: TGTGCCAGCAGCCGGGACCGCGGTATCACAGATACGCAGTATTTT. This chain links TRBV13 with TRBJ2-3, with D possibly being TRBD1 or TRBD2 (5 bases each). Germline values: CDR1 PRHDT, CDR2 FYEKMQ (reference sequence). The CDR3 spans 15 residues. The ends were cut back, 5 bases at V and 2 bases at J, with 14 bases in the middle. Using reference TRBV13 and TRBJ2-3 for the parts outside the CDR3, the full variable domain is AAGVIQSPRHLIKEKRETATLKCYPIPRHDTVYWYQQGPGQDPQFLISFYEKMQSDKGSIPDRFSAQQFSDYHSELNMSSLELGDSALYFCASSRDRGITDTQYFGPGTRLTVL.

In this sample, this clonotype turned up many times. This beta chain is an unintended read in a library built for alpha chains; its size means little. This sequence joins TRBV4-2 and TRBJ2-1; D unresolved. The CDR3 spans 18 residues. Trimming removed 4 bases from V and 0 bases from J, with 19 bases in between. Germline CDR1 reads LGHNA; CDR2 reads YNFKEQ. The CDR3 DNA reads as TGTGCCAGCAGCCGGCTCCCCTTTTTACAGAGCTCCTACAATGAGCAGTTCTTC. It specifies CASSRLPFLQSSYNEQFF.

This clonotype was counted at least ten times. A library made for alpha chains picked up this beta chain off target, so its size means little. This rearrangement joins TRBV4-2 to TRBJ2-2; 8 bases line up with TRBD2. The CDR3 extends over 16 amino acids. Germline assignment: CDR1 LGHNA and CDR2 YNFKEQ. V trimming: 1 base; J trimming: 7 bases; junction bases outside the gene matches: 8. Here the CDR3 reads CASSQVSGGRNGELFF. CDR3 nucleotides: TGTGCCAGCAGCCAAGTTTCGGGGGGGCGAAACGGGGAGCTGTTTTTT.

This clonotype was recorded many times. In a library made to pick up alpha chains, this beta chain is a stray read with a size that means little. The rearrangement links TRBV20-1 to TRBJ1-6, with D perhaps TRBD1 (5 bases). Per the germline V gene, CDR1 is DFQATT and CDR2 is SNEGSKA (reference sequence). V lost 1 base to trimming and J lost 9 bases, with 16 bases between them. The CDR3 extends over 15 amino acids. DNA for the CDR3: TGCAGTGCTAGAGGCCGGGGGTTCGGAAGTTCACCCCTCCACTTT. Translated: CSARGRGFGSSPLHF.